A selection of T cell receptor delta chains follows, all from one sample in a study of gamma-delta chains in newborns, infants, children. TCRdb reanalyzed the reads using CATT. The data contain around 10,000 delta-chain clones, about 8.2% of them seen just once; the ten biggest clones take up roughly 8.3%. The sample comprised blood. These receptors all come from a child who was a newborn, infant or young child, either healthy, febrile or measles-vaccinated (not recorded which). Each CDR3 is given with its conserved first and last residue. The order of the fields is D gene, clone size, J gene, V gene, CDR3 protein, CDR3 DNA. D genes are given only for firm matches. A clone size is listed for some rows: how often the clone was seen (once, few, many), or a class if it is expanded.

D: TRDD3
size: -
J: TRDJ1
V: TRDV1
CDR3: CALGAYYWGEYTDKLIF
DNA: TGTGCTCTTGGGGCTTACTACTGGGGGGAGTACACCGATAAACTCATCTTT

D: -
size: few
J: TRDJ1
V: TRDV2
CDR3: CACDTLGRGTTTDKLIF
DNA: TGTGCCTGTGACACTCTAGGGAGGGGGACAACAACCGATAAACTCATCTTT

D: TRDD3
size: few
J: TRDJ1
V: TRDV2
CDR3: CACDRANFWGTITDKLIF
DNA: TGTGCCTGTGACCGAGCGAATTTCTGGGGGACAATCACCGATAAACTCATCTTT

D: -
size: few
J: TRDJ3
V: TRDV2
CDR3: CACDTVGTQSSWDTRQMFF
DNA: TGTGCCTGTGACACCGTGGGGACCCAAAGCTCCTGGGACACCCGACAGATGTTTTTC

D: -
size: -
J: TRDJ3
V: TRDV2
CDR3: CACDTWGESSWDTRQMFF
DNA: TGTGCCTGTGACACCTGGGGGGAAAGCTCCTGGGACACCCGACAGATGTTTTTC

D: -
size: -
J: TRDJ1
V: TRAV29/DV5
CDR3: CAAMSSARYTDKLIF
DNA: TGTGCAGCAATGAGCTCCGCGCGTTACACCGATAAACTCATCTTT

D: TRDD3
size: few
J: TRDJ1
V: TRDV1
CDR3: CALGERFPLRTGDADKLIF
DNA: TGTGCTCTTGGGGAACGTTTCCCCCTGCGTACTGGGGACGCCGATAAACTCATCTTT

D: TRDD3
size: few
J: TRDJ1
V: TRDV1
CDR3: CALGELSWGILLYADKLIF
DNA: TGTGCTCTTGGGGAACTTTCCTGGGGGATACTCCTGTACGCCGATAAACTCATCTTT

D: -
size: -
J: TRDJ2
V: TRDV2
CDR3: CACDRMGLSTAQLFF
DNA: TGTGCCTGTGACAGGATGGGGCTGTCGACAGCACAACTCTTCTTT

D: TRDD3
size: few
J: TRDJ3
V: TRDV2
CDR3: CACDLLGGLSWDTRQMFF
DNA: TGTGCCTGTGACCTACTGGGGGGCCTCTCCTGGGACACCCGACAGATGTTTTTC

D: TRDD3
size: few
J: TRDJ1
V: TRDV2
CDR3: CACDIIPTGGYANTDKLIF
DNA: TGTGCCTGTGACATAATACCGACTGGGGGATACGCGAACACCGATAAACTCATCTTT

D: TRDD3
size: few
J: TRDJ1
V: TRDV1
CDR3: CALGEIPQKLWSGGYGDTDKLIF
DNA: TGTGCTCTTGGGGAAATACCCCAAAAACTTTGGTCTGGGGGATACGGAGACACCGATAAACTCATCTTT

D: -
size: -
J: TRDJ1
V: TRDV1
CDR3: CALGDSGVYTDKLIF
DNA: TGTGCTCTTGGGGACTCGGGGGTGTACACCGATAAACTCATCTTT

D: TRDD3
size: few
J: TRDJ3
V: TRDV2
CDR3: CARDNTGGPSSWDTRQMFF
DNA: TGTGCCCGTGACAATACTGGGGGACCGAGCTCCTGGGACACCCGACAGATGTTTTTC

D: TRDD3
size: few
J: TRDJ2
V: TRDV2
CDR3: CACEPLGDTQLFF
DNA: TGTGCCTGTGAGCCACTGGGGGATACACAGCTCTTCTTT

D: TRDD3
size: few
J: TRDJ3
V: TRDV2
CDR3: CACDPWGMSSWDTRQMFF
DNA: TGTGCCTGTGATCCCTGGGGGATGAGCTCCTGGGACACCCGACAGATGTTTTTC

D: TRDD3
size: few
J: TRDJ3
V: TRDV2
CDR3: CACDLTGGYASWDTRQMFF
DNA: TGTGCCTGTGACCTTACTGGGGGATACGCGTCCTGGGACACCCGACAGATGTTTTTC

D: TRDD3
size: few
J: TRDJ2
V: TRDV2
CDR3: CACDGVLGDTLTAQLFF
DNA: TGTGCCTGTGACGGGGTACTGGGGGATACCTTGACAGCACAACTCTTCTTT

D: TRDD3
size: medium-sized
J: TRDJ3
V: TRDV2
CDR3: CACDTWEGISSWDTRQMFF
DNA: TGTGCCTGTGACACCTGGGAGGGGATAAGCTCCTGGGACACCCGACAGATGTTTTTC

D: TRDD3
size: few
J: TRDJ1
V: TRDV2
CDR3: CACDTVLGDTRYTDKLIF
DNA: TGTGCCTGTGACACCGTTCTGGGGGATACGCGGTACACCGATAAACTCATCTTT

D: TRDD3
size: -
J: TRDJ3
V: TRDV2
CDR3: CACDTVDTSSWDTRQMFF
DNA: TGTGCCTGTGACACCGTGGATACGAGCTCCTGGGACACCCGACAGATGTTTTTC

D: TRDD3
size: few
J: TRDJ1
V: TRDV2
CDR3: CACDTVTGGSTDKLIF
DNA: TGTGCCTGTGACACCGTTACTGGGGGCTCCACCGATAAACTCATCTTT

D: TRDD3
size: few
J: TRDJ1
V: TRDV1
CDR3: CALGRVAGGFGYTDKLIF
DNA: TGTGCTCTTGGGAGAGTTGCTGGGGGATTCGGGTACACCGATAAACTCATCTTT

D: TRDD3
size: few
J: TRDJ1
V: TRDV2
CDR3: CACDSVLGDTPHTDKLIF
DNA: TGTGCCTGTGACAGCGTACTGGGGGACACCCCCCACACCGATAAACTCATCTTT

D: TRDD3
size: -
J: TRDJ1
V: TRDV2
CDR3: CACDMVGDKVTDKLIF
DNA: TGTGCCTGTGACATGGTGGGGGATAAAGTGACCGATAAACTCATCTTT

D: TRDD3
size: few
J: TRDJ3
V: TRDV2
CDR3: CACDTVLGTWDTRQVFF
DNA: TGTGCCTGTGACACCGTACTGGGGACTTGGGACACCCGACAGGTGTTTTTC

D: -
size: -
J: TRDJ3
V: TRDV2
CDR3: CACEGILVAWDTRQMFF
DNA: TGTGCCTGTGAGGGAATACTTGTTGCCTGGGACACCCGACAGATGTTTTTC

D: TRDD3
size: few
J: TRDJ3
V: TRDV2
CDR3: CACDTLGGSSWDTRQMFF
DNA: TGTGCCTGTGACACTCTGGGGGGGAGCTCCTGGGACACCCGACAGATGTTTTTC

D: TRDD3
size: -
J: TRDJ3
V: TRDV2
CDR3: CACDTGSLGVKSSWDTRQMFF
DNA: TGTGCCTGTGACACCGGGTCACTGGGGGTTAAAAGCTCCTGGGACACCCGACAGATGTTTTTC

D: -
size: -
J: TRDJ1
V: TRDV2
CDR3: CACDSLGEADKLIF
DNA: TGTGCCTGTGACTCCTTGGGCGAGGCCGATAAACTCATCTTT

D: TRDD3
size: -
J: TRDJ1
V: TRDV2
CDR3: CACDVLGDRGTDKLIF
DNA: TGTGCCTGTGATGTACTGGGGGATAGAGGCACCGATAAACTCATCTTT

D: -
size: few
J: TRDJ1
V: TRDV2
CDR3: CACDRLLAGDPFTDKLIF
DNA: TGTGCCTGTGACCGCCTTCTGGCTGGGGATCCTTTCACCGATAAACTCATCTTT

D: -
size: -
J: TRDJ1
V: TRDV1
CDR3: CALGVPRGPVTDKLIF
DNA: TGTGCTCTTGGGGTCCCTCGCGGCCCGGTCACCGATAAACTCATCTTT

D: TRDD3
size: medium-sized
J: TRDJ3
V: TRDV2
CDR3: CACDTLVGDTEVSLSWDTRQMFF
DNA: TGTGCCTGTGACACGTTAGTGGGGGATACGGAAGTATCGCTTTCCTGGGACACCCGACAGATGTTTTTC

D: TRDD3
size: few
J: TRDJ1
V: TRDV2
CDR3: CACDAVLGDTYTDKLIF
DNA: TGTGCCTGTGACGCCGTACTGGGGGATACGTACACCGATAAACTCATCTTT

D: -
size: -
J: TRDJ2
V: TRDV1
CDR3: CALGELMAGVALTAQLFF
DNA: TGTGCTCTTGGGGAACTAATGGCCGGGGTGGCTTTGACAGCACAACTCTTCTTT

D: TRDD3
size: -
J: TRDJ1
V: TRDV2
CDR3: CACDTGHLLGDKRGDKLIF
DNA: TGTGCCTGTGACACCGGACATCTACTGGGGGATAAGAGGGGCGATAAACTCATCTTT

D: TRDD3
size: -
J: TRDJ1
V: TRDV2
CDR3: CACDPVLGDTRTDKLIF
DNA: TGTGCCTGTGACCCAGTACTGGGGGATACGCGTACTGATAAACTCATCTTT

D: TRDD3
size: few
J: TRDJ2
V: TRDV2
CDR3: CACDPVMGDGGTLTAQLFF
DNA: TGTGCCTGTGACCCCGTTATGGGGGATGGCGGAACTTTGACAGCACAACTCTTCTTT

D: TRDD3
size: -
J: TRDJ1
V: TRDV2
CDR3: CACDTVNGGYATNKLIF
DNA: TGTGCCTGTGACACCGTAAATGGGGGATACGCGACCAATAAACTCATCTTT

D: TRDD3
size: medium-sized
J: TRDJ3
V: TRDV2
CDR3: CACDTAGGPSSWDTRQMFF
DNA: TGTGCCTGTGACACCGCTGGGGGCCCCAGCTCCTGGGACACCCGACAGATGTTTTTC

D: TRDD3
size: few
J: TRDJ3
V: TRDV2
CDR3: CACDTVLGDTLSSWDPRQMFF
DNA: TGTGCCTGTGACACCGTACTGGGGGATACACTTAGCTCCTGGGACCCCCGACAGATGTTTTTC

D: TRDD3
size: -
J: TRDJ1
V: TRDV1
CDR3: CALGDPPVLGDTRADKLIF
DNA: TGTGCTCTTGGGGATCCTCCGGTACTGGGGGATACTAGGGCCGATAAACTCATCTTT

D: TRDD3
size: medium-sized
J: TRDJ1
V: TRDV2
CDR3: CACDLLGVADYTDKLIF
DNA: TGTGCCTGTGACCTACTGGGGGTCGCCGATTACACCGATAAACTCATCTTT

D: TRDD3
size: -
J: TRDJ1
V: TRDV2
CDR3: CACDQLGGHKLIF
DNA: TGTGCCTGTGACCAACTGGGGGGCCATAAACTCATCTTT

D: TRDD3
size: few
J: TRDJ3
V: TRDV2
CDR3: CACDTGGLGDNTWDTRQMFF
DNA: TGTGCCTGTGACACGGGCGGACTGGGGGATAACACCTGGGACACCCGACAGATGTTTTTC

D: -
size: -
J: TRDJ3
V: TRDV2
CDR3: CACDTVDSSWDTRQMFF
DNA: TGTGCCTGTGACACCGTCGACAGCTCCTGGGACACCCGACAGATGTTTTTC

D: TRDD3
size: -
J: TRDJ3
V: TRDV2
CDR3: CACVVLGGSSWDTRQMFF
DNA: TGTGCCTGTGTCGTACTGGGGGGCAGCTCCTGGGACACCCGACAGATGTTTTTC

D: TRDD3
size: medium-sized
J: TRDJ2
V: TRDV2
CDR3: CACNKLGDTPSVTAQLFF
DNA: TGTGCCTGTAATAAACTGGGGGATACGCCGTCCGTAACAGCACAACTCTTCTTT

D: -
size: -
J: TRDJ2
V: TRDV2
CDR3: CACDALGDRKLFF
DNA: TGTGCCTGTGACGCGCTCGGGGACAGGAAACTCTTCTTT

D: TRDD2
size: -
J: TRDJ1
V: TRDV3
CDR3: CASNLPRYPIDADKLIF
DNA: TGTGCCTCCAACCTTCCTCGGTACCCCATCGACGCCGATAAACTCATCTTT

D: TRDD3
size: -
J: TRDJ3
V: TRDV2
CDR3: CACDTVLGDFSSWDTRQMFF
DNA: TGTGCCTGTGACACCGTACTGGGGGATTTCAGCTCCTGGGACACCCGACAGATGTTTTTC

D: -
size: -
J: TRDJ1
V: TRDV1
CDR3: CALGVDIPDLLYTDKLIF
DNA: TGTGCTCTTGGGGTCGACATCCCGGACCTACTCTACACCGATAAACTTATCTTT

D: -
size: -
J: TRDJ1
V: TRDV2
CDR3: CACDSIPGQLTPTDKLIF
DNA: TGTGCCTGTGACTCCATTCCTGGCCAACTAACCCCGACCGATAAACTCATCTTT

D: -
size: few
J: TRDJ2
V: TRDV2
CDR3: CACDTLGLTAQLFF
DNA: TGTGCCTGCGACACACTGGGTTTGACAGCACAACTCTTCTTT

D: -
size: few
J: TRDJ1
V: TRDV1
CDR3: CALGEPGTDKLIF
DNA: TGTGCTCTTGGGGAACCAGGCACCGATAAACTCATCTTT